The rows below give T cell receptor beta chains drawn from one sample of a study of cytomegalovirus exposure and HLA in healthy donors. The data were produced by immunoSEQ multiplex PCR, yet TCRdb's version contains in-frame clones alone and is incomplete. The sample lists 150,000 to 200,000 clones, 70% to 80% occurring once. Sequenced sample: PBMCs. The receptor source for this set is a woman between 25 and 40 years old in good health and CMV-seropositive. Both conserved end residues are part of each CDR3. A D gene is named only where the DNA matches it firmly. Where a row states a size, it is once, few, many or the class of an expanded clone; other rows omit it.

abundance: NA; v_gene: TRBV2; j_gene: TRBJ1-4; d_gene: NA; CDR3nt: TGTGCCAGCAGGCCTCTTTCGGGAGTTAATGAAAAACTGTTTTTT; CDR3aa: CASRPLSGVNEKLFF
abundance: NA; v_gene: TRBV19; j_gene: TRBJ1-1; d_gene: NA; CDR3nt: TGTGCCAGTACCCCCCCGCGGGAAGTACTCACTGAAGCTTTCTTT; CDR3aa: CASTPPREVLTEAFF
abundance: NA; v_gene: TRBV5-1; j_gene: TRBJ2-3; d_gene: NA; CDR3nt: TGCGCCAGCAGTCGATATCGGCAGGGAGGAGGTGGAGATACGCAGTATTTT; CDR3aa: CASSRYRQGGGGDTQYF
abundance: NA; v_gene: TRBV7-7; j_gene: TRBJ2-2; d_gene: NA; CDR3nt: TGTGCCAGCAGCTTCGGGGTAAACACCGGGGAGCTGTTTTTT; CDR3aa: CASSFGVNTGELFF
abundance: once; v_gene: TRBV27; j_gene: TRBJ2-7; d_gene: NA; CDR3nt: TGTGCCAGCAGCTTTTTTACCGGAAAGCGGTCCCCTTACGAGCAGTACTTC; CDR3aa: CASSFFTGKRSPYEQYF
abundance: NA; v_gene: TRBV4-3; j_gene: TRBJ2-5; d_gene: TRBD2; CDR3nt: TGCGCCAGCAGCCAAGAAATAGCGGGGGGAGAGACCCAGTACTTC; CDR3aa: CASSQEIAGGETQYF
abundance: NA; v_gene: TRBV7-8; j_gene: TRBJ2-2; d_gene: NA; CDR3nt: TGTGCCAGCATGGCAAACCTCGGGACCGGGGAGCTGTTTTTT; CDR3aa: CASMANLGTGELFF
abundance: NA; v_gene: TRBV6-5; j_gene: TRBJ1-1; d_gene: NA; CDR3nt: TGTGCCAGCATCGGGGGGGCTGAAGCTTTCTTT; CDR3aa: CASIGGAEAFF
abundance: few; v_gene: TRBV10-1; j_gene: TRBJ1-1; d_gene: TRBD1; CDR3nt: TGCGCCAGCAGTGAGGAGACAGGGGGCTACACTGAAGCTTTCTTT; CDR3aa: CASSEETGGYTEAFF
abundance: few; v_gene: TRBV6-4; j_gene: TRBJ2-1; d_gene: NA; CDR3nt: TGTGCCAGCAGTGACGTCGCGGGGCCCTACAATGAGCAGTTCTTC; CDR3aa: CASSDVAGPYNEQFF
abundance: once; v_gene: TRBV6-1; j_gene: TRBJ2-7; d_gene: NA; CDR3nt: TGTGCCAGCAGTGAGAGCCTGGTCTCCTACGAGCAGTACTTC; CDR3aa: CASSESLVSYEQYF
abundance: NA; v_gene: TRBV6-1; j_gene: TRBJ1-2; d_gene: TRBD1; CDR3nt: TGTGCCAGCAGCCAAGTGGGACAGCCCGCTGGCTACACCTTC; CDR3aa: CASSQVGQPAGYTF
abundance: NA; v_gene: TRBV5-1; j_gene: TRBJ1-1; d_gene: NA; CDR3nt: TGCGCCAGCAGAGCGGCAGGTCTCGTGGCTGGCACTGAAGCTTTCTTT; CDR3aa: CASRAAGLVAGTEAFF
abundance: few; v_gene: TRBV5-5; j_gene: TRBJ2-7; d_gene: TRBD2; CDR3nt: TGTGCCAGCAGCTTCCGACTAGCGGGAGGCGAGCAGTACTTC; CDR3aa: CASSFRLAGGEQYF
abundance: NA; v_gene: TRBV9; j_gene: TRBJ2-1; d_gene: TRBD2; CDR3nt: TGTGCCAGCAGCGCTAGCGGGGGGGCTATTGGTGAGCAGTTCTTC; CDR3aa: CASSASGGAIGEQFF
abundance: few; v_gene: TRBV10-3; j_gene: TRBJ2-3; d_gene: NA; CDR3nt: TGTGCCATCAGGCGGGGAAGGGACACAGATACGCAGTATTTT; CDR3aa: CAIRRGRDTDTQYF
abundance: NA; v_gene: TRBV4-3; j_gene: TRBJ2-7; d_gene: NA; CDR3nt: TGCGCCAGCAGCCAAGATCGCGAGGCCGGGTACGAGCAGTACTTC; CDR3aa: CASSQDREAGYEQYF
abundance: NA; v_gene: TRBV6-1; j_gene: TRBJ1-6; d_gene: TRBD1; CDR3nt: TGTGCCAGCAGTGCCAGGGGGCGGTATTCACCCCTCCACTTT; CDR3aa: CASSARGRYSPLHF
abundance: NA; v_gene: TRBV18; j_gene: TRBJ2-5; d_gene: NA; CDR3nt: TGTGCCAGCTCACAAAGCGCCATTAGCCAAGAGACCCAGTACTTC; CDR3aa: CASSQSAISQETQYF
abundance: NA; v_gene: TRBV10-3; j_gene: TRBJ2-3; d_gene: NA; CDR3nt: TGTGCCATCACGACAGGAGGAGGAGATACGCAGTATTTT; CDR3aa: CAITTGGGDTQYF
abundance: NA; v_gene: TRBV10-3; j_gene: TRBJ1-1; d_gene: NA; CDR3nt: TGTGCCCTCAAGAGCAACACTGAAGCTTTCTTT; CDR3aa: CALKSNTEAFF
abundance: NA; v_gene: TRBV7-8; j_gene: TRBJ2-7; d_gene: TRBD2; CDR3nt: TGTGCCAGCAGCTACGCCGGGACTATAATCTACGAGCAGTACTTC; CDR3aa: CASSYAGTIIYEQYF
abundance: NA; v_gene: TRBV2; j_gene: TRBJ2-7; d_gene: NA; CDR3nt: TGTGCTTTTTTCAAGCAGAAGGCGGCATACGAGCAGTACTTC; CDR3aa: CAFFKQKAAYEQYF
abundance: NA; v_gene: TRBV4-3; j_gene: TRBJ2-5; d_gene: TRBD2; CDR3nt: TGCGCCAGCAGTGAATCGGGGGCTAGCGGGGGGCTCTTCCAAGAGACCCAGTACTTC; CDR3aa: CASSESGASGGLFQETQYF
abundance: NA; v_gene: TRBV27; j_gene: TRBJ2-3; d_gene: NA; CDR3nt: TGTGCCAGCAGTTCGCCCCTCGGGAAGGGCGCAGATACGCAGTATTTT; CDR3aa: CASSSPLGKGADTQYF
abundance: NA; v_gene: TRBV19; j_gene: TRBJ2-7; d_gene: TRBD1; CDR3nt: TGTGCCAGTAGTATAAGTAGGGACAGCTACTACGAGCAGTACTTC; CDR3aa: CASSISRDSYYEQYF
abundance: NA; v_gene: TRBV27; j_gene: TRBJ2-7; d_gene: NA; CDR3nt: TGTGCCAGCAGTTCCCAGGGTATCTACGAGCAGTACTTC; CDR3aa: CASSSQGIYEQYF
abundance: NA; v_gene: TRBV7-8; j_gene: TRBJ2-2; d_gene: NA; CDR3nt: TGTGCCAGTTTTAAGGGCAGGCCTGGAACTAGCTACACCGGGGAGCTGTTTTTT; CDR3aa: CASFKGRPGTSYTGELFF
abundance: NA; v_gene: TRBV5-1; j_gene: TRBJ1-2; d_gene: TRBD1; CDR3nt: TGCGCCAGCAGCACCGGACAGGGGGCCGGTGGCTACACCTTC; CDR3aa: CASSTGQGAGGYTF